The 15 T cell receptor beta chains in this list originate from one sample, sequenced in a study of T cells in women clearing cervical HPV infection. Clones were read by immunoSEQ multiplex PCR, and TCRdb kept only the in-frame ones, dropping some. The table for this sample gives fewer than 30,000 clones. Sequencing input: blood buffy coat. These receptors were collected from a woman between 18 and 75 years old with a cervical HPV16 infection that either progressed to CIN3+ or cleared (not recorded which).

The sequenced CDR3 bases are TGTGCCTGGAGTGCGAGGGGGCGATCACCC. Protein product: CAWSARGRSP. The entire CDR3 sequence reads CAWSARGRSPLHF. The V and J genes are TRBV30 and TRBJ1-6, with TRBD1 matching over 7 bases. The sequence runs out 3 residues before the end of the CDR3; the remainder is reconstructed from the germline J gene. V shed 1 base and J 10 bases; nucleotides not matched to a gene: 4. The CDR3 is 13 amino acids. Germline V CDR1 and CDR2: GTSNPN, SVGIG (reference sequence).

Details on this clone: The DNA ends 3 residues before the CDR3 does, and the rest of the CDR3 is filled in from the germline J gene. This chain joins TRBV6-2 or TRBV6-3 and TRBJ2-3; possible D gene TRBD2, 5 bases. CDR3 length: 16 amino acids. Germline loops: CDR1 MNHEY, CDR2 SVGEGT. CDR3 DNA, as far as it was read: TGTGCCAGCAGTTACCAATCCGGGGAAGGGAAAGAGACG. Protein: CASSYQSGEGKET. The entire CDR3 reads CASSYQSGEGKETQYF.

Comment on this clone: The read finishes 3 residues shy of the CDR3 end, and the germline J gene is used to complete it. The chain links TRBV30 to TRBJ2-5; 11 bases map to TRBD2. V shed 4 bases, J shed 5 bases, and the junction held 9 bases outside the gene matches. This CDR3 contains 15 residues. Germline CDR1 GTSNPN, CDR2 SVGIG (reference sequence). Incomplete CDR3 DNA: TGTGCCTGGATGAGGGGACTAGCGGCGGTGGAGACC. Translating it yields CAWMRGLAAVET. The whole CDR3 is CAWMRGLAAVETQYF.

About this clone itself: Read sequence stops 3 residues before the CDR3 end, and the germline J gene provides the missing end. This rearrangement joins TRBV20-1 to TRBJ2-3; 7 bases fit TRBD1. The CDR3 consists of 13 residues. The V gene's germline CDR1 is DFQATT and CDR2 SNEGSKA (reference sequence). With V trimmed by 6 bases and J by 1 base, 4 bases remained unmatched. This chain's CDR3 is CSAADRGTDTQYF. CDR3 DNA (partial): TGCAGTGCGGCCGACAGGGGCACAGATACG.

A word on this clone: The read is 3 residues too short to cover the CDR3 end, so that end is filled in from the germline J gene. The rearrangement links TRBV7-2 to TRBJ1-2; 8 bases agree with TRBD1. CDR3 length: 15 amino acids. Germline V lookup: CDR1 SGHTA, CDR2 FQGNSA. V trimming: 5 bases; J trimming: 4 bases; junction bases outside the gene matches: 9. The CDR3 DNA, read in part, is TGTGCCAGCAGCCCCGCCGGGACAGGCCCCTATGGC. Protein product: CASSPAGTGPYG. The CDR3, in full, reads CASSPAGTGPYGYTF.

Comments on this clone: The read ends 3 residues early relative to the CDR3; the germline J gene fills the gap. The rearrangement joins TRBV4-2 to TRBJ2-2, with 11 bases matching TRBD1. This CDR3 has 16 residues. J gave up 5 bases and V 0 bases, and 2 bases lay outside the gene matches. Germline V gene sequence: CDR1 LGHNA, CDR2 YNFKEQ. CDR3 residues: CASSQDWDRGTGELFF. CDR3 DNA, as far as it was read: TGTGCCAGCAGCCAAGATTGGGACAGGGGGACCGGGGAG.

As concerns this clone: The CDR3 is cut off 3 residues early in the read; its end comes from the germline J gene. V and J are TRBV5-6 and TRBJ2-3; TRBD1 matches 7 bases. With 4 bases clipped from V and 0 bases from J, the junction kept 5 bases outside the gene matches. This CDR3 contains 15 residues. Germline V gene lookup returns CDR1 SGHDT and CDR2 YYEEEE. CDR3 sequence: CASSDYRGSTDTQYF. The CDR3 DNA, read in part, is TGTGCCAGCAGCGATTACAGGGGAAGCACAGATACG.

Details on this clone: The CDR3 extends 3 residues past the end of the read, so its final part is completed from the germline J gene. The rearrangement uses TRBV20-1 and TRBJ2-3; TRBD1 matches at 10 bases. CDR3 length: 14 residues. The V gene's germline CDR1 is DFQATT and CDR2 SNEGSKA (reference sequence). With 6 bases clipped from V and 3 bases from J, the junction kept 6 bases outside the gene matches. The part of the CDR3 DNA that was read is TGCAGTGCCCAGGACAGGGGGGGAACAGATACG. It yields the protein CSAQDRGGTDT. The complete CDR3 protein is CSAQDRGGTDTQYF.

Of note for this clone: The read comes to an end 3 residues before the CDR3 does, leaving the germline J gene to fill in the end. The chain uses TRBV6-1 and TRBJ2-3; 8 bases match TRBD1. Germline lookup yields CDR1 MNHNS and CDR2 SASEGT. The CDR3 sequence is 12 residues long. Trimming cost V 4 bases and J 8 bases; bases outside gene matches: 2. Partial CDR3 DNA: TGTGCCAGCAGTGGGACAGGGTCTACG. Its protein is CASSGTGST. The full CDR3 reads CASSGTGSTQYF.

On this clone itself: From the germline J gene comes the end of the CDR3, since the read stops 3 residues before it. The V call is TRBV7-2, the J call TRBJ2-7, with TRBD2 as a possible D gene (5 bases). Germline V gives CDR1 SGHTA, CDR2 FQGNSA. Trimming removed 5 bases from V and 0 bases from J, with 14 bases in between. The CDR3 is 15 residues long. The CDR3 sequence is CASSLQTTVSYEQYF. The sequenced CDR3 bases are TGTGCCAGCAGCCTACAGACTACAGTCTCCTACGAG. Together with reference TRBV7-2 and TRBJ2-7, the CDR3 gives the full variable domain: GAGVSQSPSNKVTEKGKDVELRCDPISGHTALYWYRQSLGQGLEFLIYFQGNSAPDKSGLPSDRFSAERTGGSVSTLTIQRTQQEDSAVYLCASSLQTTVSYEQYFGPGTRLTVT.

On this clone itself: The read gets to within 3 residues of the CDR3 end, and the germline J gene fills in the rest. The chain is built from TRBV11-2 and TRBJ2-7, with 8 bases matching TRBD2. Trimming removed 5 bases from V and 3 bases from J; junction bases left unmatched: 9. Germline-derived CDR1 and CDR2 are SGHAT and FQNNGV. The CDR3 is made up of 15 amino acids. CDR3 sequence reads: CASSPVGLAFYEQYF. Incomplete CDR3 DNA: TGTGCCAGCAGCCCCGTCGGACTAGCCTTCTACGAG.

Concerning this clone: The CDR3 goes on 3 residues after the read ends, and that part is filled in from the germline J gene. The chain employs TRBV4-1 and TRBJ1-1; no definite D call. There are 12 residues in the CDR3. Germline CDR1 reads MGHRA; CDR2 reads YSYEKL. Here the CDR3 reads CASSHAGSVAFF. CDR3 DNA, as far as it was read: TGCGCCAGCAGCCACGCGGGGAGTGTA.

The part of the CDR3 DNA that was read is TGCGCCAGCAGCTTGGGGACAGGGGGTCAGCCC. The encoded protein is CASSLGTGGQP. The whole CDR3 reads CASSLGTGGQPQHF. The rearrangement joins TRBV5-1 to TRBJ1-5; 10 bases map to TRBD1. The read falls 3 residues short of the CDR3 end, and the missing part is taken from the germline J gene. The V gene's germline CDR1 is SGHRS and CDR2 YFSETQ. V was clipped by 0 bases and J by 6 bases; unmatched bases: 0. The CDR3 covers 14 residues.

Regarding this clone: The CDR3 end is not reached by the read, which stops 3 residues before it; the germline J gene fills it in. The genes are TRBV5-1 and TRBJ1-4, with D maybe TRBD1 (6 bases). The V end was cut by 0 bases, the J end by 2 bases, with 8 bases between. This CDR3 contains 15 residues. Germline CDR1 is SGHRS and CDR2 is YFSETQ. The sequenced part of the CDR3 DNA is TGCGCCAGCAGCTTGGCGGGGGGCACTAATGAAAAA. This sequence encodes CASSLAGGTNEK. The entire CDR3 protein is CASSLAGGTNEKLFF.

Turning to this clone: The sequence runs out 3 residues before the end of the CDR3; the remainder is reconstructed from the germline J gene. The rearrangement joins TRBV29-1 to TRBJ2-2; D is uncertain. The CDR3 runs to 16 residues. CDR1 and CDR2 from the germline V gene are SQVTM and ANQGSEA. V lost 4 bases to trimming and J lost 2 bases, with 17 bases between them. The chain's CDR3 is CSVGRPAGQNTGELFF. The CDR3 DNA, read in part, is TGCAGCGTTGGCCGTCCGGCAGGCCAAAACACCGGGGAG.